The clone carrying this T cell receptor (beta chain) was counted many times. Primers used in a second PCR of roughly 6 to 12 cycles were a sample-barcoded 5' primer and a J-beta primer mix. MiXCR, run by TCRdb on the 5' RACE reads, gives a single entry per CDR3 protein. The sample has about 730,000 distinct CDR3 sequences; roughly two fifths are singletons. The V gene's germline CDR1 is MGHDK and CDR2 SYGVNS. V lost 3 bases and J lost 5, with 11 bases in between. CDR3 length: 14 amino acids. This sample is part of a study of blood T cells in healthy people across ages. Material for sequencing was blood. The clonotype originates from a woman aged 60-75 years in good health. This chain joins TRBV25-1 and TRBJ2-1; the D gene is possibly TRBD1 (6 bases). In DNA form, the CDR3 reads TGTGCCAGCAGTGAGGGGGCGCTGCACAATGAGCAGTTCTTC. Its translation: CASSEGALHNEQFF.